This TCR beta chain was identified during a study of molecular identifiers for immune sequencing clone quantification. Study details: Replicates involved a five-way split of RNA from roughly 21,000 or 96,000 naive CD8 cells, with sequencing of four. Study-wide results and caveats: Clonotypes topping 20 RNA copies carried over 98% of effector molecules but under 1% of naive ones.

Naive CD8 libraries were made from about 20,000 to 1,000,000 sorted cells, and they used 10%, 30% or 50% RNA. Each CDR3 protein gets one entry after TCRdb re-called the PCR reads with MiXCR. The data hold about half a million distinct CDR3 sequences, with approximately 25% observed a single time. Details on this clonotype: Its specificity is not known.

V lost 0 bases, J lost 5 bases, and 7 bases lay in between. This CDR3 has 13 residues. Germline V lookup: CDR1 LNHNV, CDR2 YYDKDF (reference sequence). This sequence originates from a human donor in good health. Some libraries in this study had Jurkat cell RNA spiked in. Sequencing was done on a sample of naive CD8+ T cells from blood, with Jurkat cell RNA spiked in. Subset denoted: FACS-sorted CD8+CD4-CCR7+CD45RA+ naive T cells. The V and J genes are TRBV15 and TRBJ1-1; the D is unclear. The CDR3 DNA follows: TGTGCCACCAGCAGAGAGGGGAGGACTGAAGCTTTCTTT. It encodes CATSREGRTEAFF.